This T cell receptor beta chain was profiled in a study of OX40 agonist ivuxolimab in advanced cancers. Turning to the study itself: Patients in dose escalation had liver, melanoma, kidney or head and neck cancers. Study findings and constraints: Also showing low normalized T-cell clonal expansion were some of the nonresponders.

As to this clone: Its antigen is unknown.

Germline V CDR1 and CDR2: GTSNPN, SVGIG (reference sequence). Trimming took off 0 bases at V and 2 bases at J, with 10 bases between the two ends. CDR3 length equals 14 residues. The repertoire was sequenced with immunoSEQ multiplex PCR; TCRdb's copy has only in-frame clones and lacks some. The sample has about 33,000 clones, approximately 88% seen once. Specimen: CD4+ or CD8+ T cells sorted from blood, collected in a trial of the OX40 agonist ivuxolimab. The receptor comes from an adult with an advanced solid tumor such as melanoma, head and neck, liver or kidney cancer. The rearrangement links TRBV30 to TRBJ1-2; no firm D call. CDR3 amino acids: CAWSVLHSNYGYTF. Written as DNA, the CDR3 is TGTGCCTGGAGTGTACTTCACAGCAACTATGGCTACACCTTC.